The clone carrying this T cell receptor beta chain was seen once. Method: immunoSEQ multiplex PCR; TCRdb's copy keeps in-frame clones and lacks some. The table records 80,000 to 95,000 clones, roughly 89% of them present only once. This entry comes from a study of T cell responses to AZD1222 COVID-19 vaccine. This clonotype was obtained from an adult in good health. Here the sequenced sample was peripheral blood, taken on day 0 of MenACWY control vaccination.

CDR3 in amino acids: CASSLKGNTIYF. In DNA, the CDR3 is TGTGCCAGCAGCTTAAAAGGAAACACCATATATTTT. This chain links TRBV5-4 with TRBJ1-3; D is undetermined. V lost 2 bases and J 4 bases, leaving 4 bases between the germline ends. The CDR3 runs to 12 residues. In germline, CDR1 is SGHNT, CDR2 YYREEE (reference sequence).